The 5 T cell receptor beta chains presented below share a single source sample, sequenced in a study of blood T cell repertoires in COVID-19. This table comes from immunoSEQ multiplex PCR, and its TCRdb copy is limited to in-frame clones, with some not included. The sample gives under 300,000 clones, roughly 85% of which show up once; about an eighth is in the top ten. Sample: peripheral blood. These TCRs come from a human donor in a cohort sampled during active COVID-19.

V gene TRBV13 combines with J gene TRBJ1-1; D unresolved. Trimming pared 2 bases from V and 6 bases from J, leaving 16 bases between. Germline V gene data show CDR1 as PRHDT and CDR2 as FYEKMQ (reference sequence). The CDR3 is 15 residues long. CDR3 loop: CASSLSEGKGAEAFF. In nucleotides, the CDR3 is TGTGCCAGCAGCTTAAGTGAGGGAAAAGGTGCTGAAGCTTTCTTT.

The chain joins TRBV18 to TRBJ2-2; the D gene is possibly TRBD1 (6 bases). The length of the CDR3 is 14 residues. Deletions cut 6 bases from V and 4 bases from J, with 12 bases between. The germline V gene has CDR1 KGHSH and CDR2 LQKENI. Written as DNA, the CDR3 is TGTGCCAGCTCCCAGGACAGAATCACCGGGGAGCTGTTTTTT. Translating it yields CASSQDRITGELFF.

In this sample, this clone turned up a few times. V is TRBV30 and J is TRBJ2-2; 7 bases line up with TRBD2. V dropped 0 bases and J dropped 5; count of bases not matched to a gene: 3. Looked up from germline, CDR1 is GTSNPN and CDR2 is SVGIG (reference sequence). This CDR3 contains 14 residues. CDR3 sequence reads: CAWSVGGLTGELFF. The DNA for the CDR3 is TGTGCCTGGAGTGTGGGGGGGTTAACCGGGGAGCTGTTTTTT.

About this clone: At the DNA level, this CDR3 is encoded by other sequences in the same sample as well. This chain links TRBV4-1 with TRBJ1-5; 7 bases fit TRBD1. The germline CDR1 and CDR2 sequences are MGHRA and YSYEKL. V shed 1 base, J shed 4 bases, and the junction held 1 base outside the gene matches. This CDR3 region has 14 residues. The CDR3 is CASSQAGGNQPQHF. The CDR3 DNA sequence: TGCGCCAGCAGCCAAGCAGGGGGGAATCAGCCCCAGCATTTT.

The V call is TRBV14, the J call TRBJ2-1; 13 nucleotides agree with TRBD2. The CDR3 runs to 18 residues. Germline trimming cut 1 base from V and 6 bases from J; bases unmatched to any gene: 9. Germline-derived CDR1 and CDR2 are SGHDN and FVKESK. In DNA, the CDR3 is TGTGCCAGCAGCCAAGGGTCACTAGCGGGAGGGCCGGGCAATGAGCAGTTCTTC. Translation gives CASSQGSLAGGPGNEQFF.